Below, 18 T cell receptor beta chains from the same sample are listed, as sequenced in a study of regulatory T cells in long-lasting Graves disease. Assembly of TCR beta libraries relied on iRepertoire HTBI primers together with Arm-PCR of CDR3 regions. TCRdb reprocessed the multiplex PCR reads with MiXCR, giving one entry per CDR3 protein. Among approximately 400,000 distinct CDR3 sequences listed, more than 12% were seen once. The sample's time point: newly diagnosed GD, antithyroid drugs for less than 3 months. PBMC-derived RNA was used for the TCR library. These data also featured in a second study, about T cells in Graves' hyperthyroidism and ophthalmopathy.

Sequences were derived from peripheral blood mononuclear cells (PBMCs), sampled at new diagnosis, from a patient treated with antithyroid drugs. The receptors derive from a woman aged 25 to 39 with Graves disease.

This clonotype was detected a few times. The chain carries TRBV18 and TRBJ1-4, with TRBD1 as a possible D gene (6 bases). This CDR3 is 16 amino acids long. CDR1 KGHSH and CDR2 LQKENI come from the germline V gene. V lost 6 bases to trimming and J lost 8 bases, with 22 bases between them. The DNA of the CDR3 is TGTGCCAGCTCCCAACTTAATAACAGGGATTCCGAAAAACTGTTTTTT. Amino acid sequence: CASSQLNNRDSEKLFF. Full variable domain (remainder filled in from reference TRBV18 and TRBJ1-4): NAGVMQNPRHLVRRRGQEARLRCSPMKGHSHVYWYRQLPEEGLKFMVYLQKENIIDESGMPKERFSAEFPKEGPSILRIQQVVRGDSAAYFCASSQLNNRDSEKLFFGSGTQLSVL.

This clonotype was counted a few times. Given a much more abundant clone one base away, this may be a read error. The chain carries TRBV5-6 and TRBJ1-5; 7 nucleotides match TRBD1. J gave up 2 bases and V 2 bases, and 1 base lay outside the gene matches. The germline V gene has CDR1 SGHDT and CDR2 YYEEEE. The CDR3 runs 14 residues. The CDR3 protein is CASSFGQGNQPQHF. The CDR3 DNA follows: TGTGCCAGCAGCTTCGGACAGGGCAATCAGCCCCAGCATTTT.

This clonotype was recorded many times. The gene calls are TRBV3-1 and TRBJ2-7; the D gene is possibly TRBD1 (5 bases). Germline V gene lookup returns CDR1 LGHDT and CDR2 YNNKEL (reference sequence). V dropped 1 base and J dropped 6 bases, with 13 bases sitting between them. The CDR3 sequence is 14 residues long. The CDR3 DNA sequence: TGTGCCAGCAGCCAAGTAGCCCAGGGTTCCGAGCAGTACTTC. It yields the protein CASSQVAQGSEQYF.

The rearrangement joins TRBV20-1 to TRBJ1-6, with 7 nucleotides matching TRBD1. The CDR3 contains 14 residues. The V segment lost 5 bases and the J segment 6 bases; nucleotides outside the gene matches: 7. From germline, CDR1 is DFQATT and CDR2 SNEGSKA (reference sequence). The CDR3 nucleotides are TGCAGTGCTCACAGGGGTGCGACTAATTCACCCCTCCACTTT. Protein: CSAHRGATNSPLHF.

The chain uses TRBV6-1 and TRBJ1-2; no clear D gene. CDR1 and CDR2 from the germline V gene are MNHNS and SASEGT. The germline V and J ends were trimmed by 2 bases and 4 bases, with 14 bases remaining between them. CDR3 length: 15 amino acids. DNA of the CDR3: TGTGCCAGCAGTGAACTTAGGAGGGTCCGCTATGGCTACACCTTC. Translating gives CASSELRRVRYGYTF.

In its sample, this clonotype was seen many times. The chain combines TRBV3-1 with TRBJ2-2; 8 nucleotides match TRBD2. Per germline, CDR1 LGHDT and CDR2 YNNKEL (reference sequence). This CDR3 contains 16 residues. V lost 6 bases, J lost 6 bases, and 12 bases stayed unmatched. The CDR3 sequence: CASSPTGGMGAGELFF. DNA of the CDR3: TGTGCCAGCAGTCCTACGGGGGGGATGGGCGCCGGGGAGCTGTTTTTT.

This clonotype was found many times. J is TRBJ1-1 and V is TRBV30; D is ambiguous. CDR1 GTSNPN and CDR2 SVGIG come from the germline V gene (reference sequence). This CDR3 spans 11 amino acids. Trimming stripped 5 bases from V and 10 bases from J, with 14 bases between. Written as DNA, the CDR3 is TGTGCCTGGCGATCGGGCCCTCGAGCTTTCTTT. Amino acids: CAWRSGPRAFF. The full variable domain, in which reference TRBV30 and TRBJ1-1 provide the parts outside the CDR3, is SQTIHQWPATLVQPVGSPLSLECTVEGTSNPNLYWYRQAAGRGLQLLFYSVGIGQISSEVPQNLSASRPQDRQFILSSKKLLLSDSGFYLCAWRSGPRAFFGQGTRLTVV.

There are a few counts of this clonotype. A junction end diverges from the germline sequence, so it may reflect a read error. The chain employs TRBV4-1 and TRBJ1-2; TRBD1 agrees at 11 bases. The CDR3 is made up of 16 amino acids. CDR1 and CDR2 from the germline V gene are MGHRA and YSYEKL. The CDR3 nucleotides are TGCACCAGCAGCCATCCTCAAGGACAGGGGGCTCGCGGCTACACCTTC. Protein: CTSSHPQGQGARGYTF.

With respect to this clonotype: The missing conserved phenylalanine or tryptophan at the end of this CDR3 makes a read error likely. The chain has TRBV27 and TRBJ2-3; 12 bases are shared with TRBD2. This CDR3 has 17 amino acids. Germline values: CDR1 MNHEY, CDR2 SMNVEV (reference sequence). J was trimmed by 7 bases and V by 3 bases; bases with no gene match: 11. CDR3 DNA: TGTGCCAGCAGTTTGATTTCTAGCGGGAGGGGCACGAATACGCAGTATCTT. The encoded protein is CASSLISSGRGTNTQYL.

This clonotype appeared many times. The CDR3 sequence: CASSPGQIQETQYF. Here the CDR3 DNA reads TGTGCCAGCTCCCCGGGACAGATCCAAGAGACCCAGTACTTC. This chain connects TRBV18 to TRBJ2-5; TRBD1 matches at 7 bases. The CDR3 is made up of 14 amino acids. Trimming cost V 6 bases and J 1 base; bases outside gene matches: 5. Germline V lookup: CDR1 KGHSH, CDR2 LQKENI.

This clonotype occurred a few times. This may be a read error: a much more frequent sequence differs by one nucleotide. V and J are TRBV20-1 and TRBJ2-7; tentatively, D is TRBD2 (6 bases). There are 15 residues in the CDR3. The V gene's germline CDR1 is DFQATT and CDR2 SNEGSKA (reference sequence). The CDR3 reads CGAPLGEASSYEQYF. CDR3 bases: TGCGGTGCTCCCTTGGGGGAGGCCAGCTCCTACGAGCAGTACTTC.

This clonotype was counted a few times. V usage is TRBV6-5 and J usage is TRBJ2-1; D possibly matches TRBD1 or TRBD2 (5 bases each). Germline values: CDR1 MNHEY, CDR2 SVGAGI. The CDR3 contains 14 residues. V was cut by 3 bases and J by 8 bases, with 14 bases left in between. The CDR3 protein is CASSYNAGSDEQFF. The CDR3 DNA sequence: TGTGCCAGCAGTTATAACGCAGGGAGCGATGAGCAGTTCTTC.

At least ten counts were recorded for this clonotype. The chain combines TRBV7-9 with TRBJ2-5; maybe TRBD2 (6 bases). The CDR3 loop spans 12 amino acids. Trimming cost V 4 bases and J 9 bases, with 12 bases left between them. From germline, CDR1 is SEHNR and CDR2 FQNEAQ (reference sequence). This CDR3 reads CASSWDGGAQYF. In DNA form, the CDR3 reads TGTGCCAGCAGCTGGGACGGAGGGGCCCAGTACTTC.

This clonotype was seen many times. This chain links TRBV27 with TRBJ2-7; 7 nucleotides line up with TRBD1. Trimming removed 2 bases from V and 2 bases from J; junction bases left unmatched: 3. The CDR3 runs to 14 residues. Germline V gives CDR1 MNHEY, CDR2 SMNVEV (reference sequence). CDR3 nucleotides: TGTGCCAGCAGTTTAATCCAGGGGGCCTACGAGCAGTACTTC. It is translated as CASSLIQGAYEQYF.

This clonotype was counted only a few times. It may be a read error: a sequence one base away is much more abundant. This sequence joins TRBV7-8 and TRBJ1-4, with 8 bases fitting TRBD1. This CDR3 spans 17 amino acids. CDR1 is SGHVS, CDR2 FQNEAQ, per germline. The CDR3 loop reads CASSLAGQGTANGKLFF. DNA for the CDR3: TGTGCCAGCAGCTTAGCAGGACAGGGTACGGCTAATGGAAAACTGTTTTTT. The variable domain in full, with the rest retrieved from reference TRBV7-8 and TRBJ1-4, is GAGVSQSPRYKVAKRGQDVALRCDPISGHVSLFWYQQALGQGPEFLTYFQNEAQLDKSGLPSDRFFAERPEGSVSTLKIQRTQQEDSAVYLCASSLAGQGTANGKLFFGSGTQLSVL.

This clonotype has at least ten counts. The chain employs TRBV13 and TRBJ2-5; TRBD2 matches at 7 bases. Trimming took 4 bases from V and 4 from J; bases not matched to a gene: 12. Germline loops: CDR1 PRHDT, CDR2 FYEKMQ (reference sequence). CDR3 length equals 16 residues. The CDR3 loop is CASSSSSRGDGETQYF. For the CDR3, the DNA is TGTGCCAGCAGCTCAAGCTCCCGGGGGGATGGAGAGACCCAGTACTTC.

This clonotype was recorded a few times. The rearrangement uses TRBV5-1 and TRBJ1-1; no definite D call. Trimming removed 4 bases at V and 4 bases at J, with 8 bases between. The CDR3 runs 12 residues. CDR1 SGHRS and CDR2 YFSETQ come from the germline V gene. The chain's CDR3 is CASSPDGTEAFF. The CDR3 coding sequence is TGCGCCAGCAGCCCAGATGGCACTGAAGCTTTCTTT.

This clonotype was counted ten times or more. This chain connects TRBV2 to TRBJ1-5; 7 nucleotides agree with TRBD1. Germline CDR1 and CDR2: SNHLY and FYNNEI. This CDR3 has 12 amino acids. As DNA, the CDR3 is TGTGCGACCGGGACAGGCAATCAGCCCCAGCATTTT. This encodes CATGTGNQPQHF. The full variable domain, completed using reference TRBV2 and TRBJ1-5, is EPEVTQTPSHQVTQMGQEVILRCVPISNHLYFYWYRQILGQKVEFLVSFYNNEISEKSEIFDDQFSVERPDGSNFTLKIRSTKLEDSAMYFCATGTGNQPQHFGDGTRLSIL.